What follows describes a single T cell receptor beta chain. The sample originates from a study of blood T cell repertoires in COVID-19. V gave up 6 bases and J gave up 6 bases; unmatched junction bases: 12. The CDR3 extends over 15 amino acids. Looked up from germline, CDR1 is MNHEY and CDR2 is SVGAGI. Profiling relied on immunoSEQ multiplex PCR, and the TCRdb table lists in-frame clones only, not all of them. This table holds approximately 100,000 clones, 75% to 90% found once. The clonotype was recovered from a woman older than 75 with active or convalescent COVID-19. The V call is TRBV6-5, the J call TRBJ2-3; TRBD2 matches 7 bases. Sequencing was carried out using peripheral blood. The DNA of the CDR3 is TGTGCCAGCAGACGCCTAACGGGGGGTTCCGATACGCAGTATTTT. It translates to CASRRLTGGSDTQYF.